In its sample, the clone carrying this TCR beta chain was seen a few times. Its target is unknown. V lost 0 bases to trimming and J lost 1 base, with 9 bases between them. Germline V gene sequence: CDR1 MNHEY, CDR2 SVGAGI. The CDR3 runs 15 residues. This sample was included in a study of T-cell memory formation after mild COVID-19. General study results and limits: Researchers report contracting CD4+ clones mostly in CM and EM, with CD8+ clones in EMRA. The finding that pre-infection memory included some responding clones suggested that cross-reactive memory joined.

TCRdb re-derived calls from the 5' RACE reads in MiXCR, one entry per CDR3 protein. The sample contains more than 250,000 distinct CDR3 sequences, over 15% of which appear only once. Sample: PBMCs or a T cell subset sorted from them (not recorded which). The V call is TRBV6-5, the J call TRBJ2-5; D ambiguous. The clonotype was recovered from a man younger than 35 who had mild COVID-19 (a few samples of this study predate the infection). Cell type and time point are not known. CDR3 in DNA: TGTGCCAGCAGTTACTCGTCTACACCCCAAGAGACCCAGTACTTC. This encodes CASSYSSTPQETQYF.